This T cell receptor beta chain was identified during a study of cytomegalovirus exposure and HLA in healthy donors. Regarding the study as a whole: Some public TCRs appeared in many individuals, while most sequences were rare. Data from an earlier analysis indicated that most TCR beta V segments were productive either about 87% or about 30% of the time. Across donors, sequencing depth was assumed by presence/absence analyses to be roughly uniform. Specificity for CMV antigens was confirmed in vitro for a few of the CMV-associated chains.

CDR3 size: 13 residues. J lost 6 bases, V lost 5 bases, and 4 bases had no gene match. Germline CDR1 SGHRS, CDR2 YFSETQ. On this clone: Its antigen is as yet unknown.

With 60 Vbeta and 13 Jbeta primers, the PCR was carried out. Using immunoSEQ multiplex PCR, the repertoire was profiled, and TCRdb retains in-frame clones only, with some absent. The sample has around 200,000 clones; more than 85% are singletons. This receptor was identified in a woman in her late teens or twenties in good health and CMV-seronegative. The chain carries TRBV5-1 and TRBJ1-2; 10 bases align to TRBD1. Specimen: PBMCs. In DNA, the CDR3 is TGCGCCAGCAGTGGGACAGGGGATCATGGCTACACCTTC. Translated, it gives CASSGTGDHGYTF.